The 4 T cell receptor beta chains reported below all come from one sample, sequenced in a study of glioma-infiltrating T cells. TCR alpha and beta CDR3 regions were amplified from RNA using iRepertoire nested multiplex PCR. TCRdb re-called the multiplex PCR reads with MiXCR, one entry per CDR3 protein. The data hold around 130,000 distinct CDR3 sequences, with around 25% observed a single time. Sequencing was performed on glioma tissue, nonneoplastic brain tissue, or PBMCs (not recorded which). Every receptor here comes from a human donor with low-grade glioma or glioblastoma, undergoing nonglioma brain surgery, or in good health (not recorded which).

In its sample, this clonotype was seen many times. The chain carries TRBV24-1 and TRBJ2-3; TRBD2 matches at 9 bases. V lost 5 bases to trimming and J lost 4 bases; unmatched junction nucleotides: 9. Germline loops: CDR1 KGHDR, CDR2 SFDVKD. The CDR3 has 16 residues. The CDR3 nucleotides are TGTGCCACCAGTGGGATCTTTAGCGGGGGCGCAGATACGCAGTATTTT. Translating gives CATSGIFSGGADTQYF.

In this sample, this clonotype turned up many times. The genes are TRBV20-1 and TRBJ2-5; D is perhaps TRBD2 (6 bases). Germline V lookup: CDR1 DFQATT, CDR2 SNEGSKA (reference sequence). Deletions cut 1 base from V and 4 bases from J, with 13 bases between. The CDR3 consists of 14 residues. CDR3 loop: CSARARNGGETQYF. CDR3 bases: TGCAGTGCTAGAGCCCGCAACGGGGGAGAGACCCAGTACTTC.

At least ten counts were recorded for this clonotype. The genes are TRBV15 and TRBJ2-2; no clear D gene. Looked up from germline, CDR1 is LNHNV and CDR2 is YYDKDF (reference sequence). V lost 4 bases to trimming and J lost 6 bases, with 9 bases between them. The CDR3 has 13 residues. The CDR3: CATSITLAGELFF. CDR3 in DNA: TGTGCCACCAGCATCACACTCGCCGGGGAGCTGTTTTTT.

This clonotype has a count of ten or more. The chain carries TRBV27 and TRBJ1-2, with D possibly TRBD1 on 5 matching bases. Trimming cost V 6 bases and J 6 bases, with 14 bases left between them. Germline V CDR1 and CDR2: MNHEY, SMNVEV (reference sequence). The CDR3 spans 13 residues. CDR3 coding DNA: TGTGCCAGCAGCGGACATTGGGCGGATGGCTACACCTTC. Protein sequence: CASSGHWADGYTF.